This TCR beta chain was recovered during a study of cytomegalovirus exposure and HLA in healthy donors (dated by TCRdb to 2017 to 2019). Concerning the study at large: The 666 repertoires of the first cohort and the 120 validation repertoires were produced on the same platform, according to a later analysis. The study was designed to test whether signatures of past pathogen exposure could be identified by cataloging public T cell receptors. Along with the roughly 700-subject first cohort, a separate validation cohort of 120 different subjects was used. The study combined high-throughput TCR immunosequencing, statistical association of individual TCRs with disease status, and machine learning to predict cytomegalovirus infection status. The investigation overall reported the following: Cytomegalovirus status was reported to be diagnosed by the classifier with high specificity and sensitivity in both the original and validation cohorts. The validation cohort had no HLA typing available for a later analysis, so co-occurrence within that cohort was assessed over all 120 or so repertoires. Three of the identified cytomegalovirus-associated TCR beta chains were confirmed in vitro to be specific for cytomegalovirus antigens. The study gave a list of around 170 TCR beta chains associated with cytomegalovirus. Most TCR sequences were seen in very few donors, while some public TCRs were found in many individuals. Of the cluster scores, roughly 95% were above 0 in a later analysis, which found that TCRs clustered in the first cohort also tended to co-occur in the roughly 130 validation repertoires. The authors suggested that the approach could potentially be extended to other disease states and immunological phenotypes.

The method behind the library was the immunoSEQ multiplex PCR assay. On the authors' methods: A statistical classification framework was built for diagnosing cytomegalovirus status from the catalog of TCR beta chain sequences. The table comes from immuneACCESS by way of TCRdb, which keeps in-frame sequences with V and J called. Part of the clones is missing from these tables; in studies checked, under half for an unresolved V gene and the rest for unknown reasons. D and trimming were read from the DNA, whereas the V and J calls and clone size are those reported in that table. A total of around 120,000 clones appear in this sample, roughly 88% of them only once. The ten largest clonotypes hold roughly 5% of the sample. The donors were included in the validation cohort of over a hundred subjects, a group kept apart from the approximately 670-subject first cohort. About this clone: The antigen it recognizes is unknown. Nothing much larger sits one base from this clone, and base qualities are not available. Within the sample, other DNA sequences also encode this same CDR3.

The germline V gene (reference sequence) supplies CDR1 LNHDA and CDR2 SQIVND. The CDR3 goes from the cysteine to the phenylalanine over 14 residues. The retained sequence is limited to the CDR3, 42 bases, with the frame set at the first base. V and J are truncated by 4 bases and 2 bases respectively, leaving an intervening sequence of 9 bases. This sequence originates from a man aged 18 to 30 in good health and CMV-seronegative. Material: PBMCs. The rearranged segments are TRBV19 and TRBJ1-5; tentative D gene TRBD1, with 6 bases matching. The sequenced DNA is TGTGCCAGTAGTACCCGACAGGGCAATCAGCCCCAGCATTTT. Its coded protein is CASSTRQGNQPQHF.